A selection of T cell receptor beta chains follows, all from one sample in a study of cytomegalovirus exposure and HLA in healthy donors. Sequencing was performed with immunoSEQ multiplex PCR; in TCRdb, only in-frame clones are kept and a portion is missing. The top ten hold roughly 0.32% of the sample, which has around 200,000 clones, around nine tenths seen once. The sequencing sample was made of PBMCs. The receptor set was obtained from a woman in her 30s in good health and CMV-seronegative. The CDR3 runs from the conserved cysteine through the conserved F or W. A D gene is named only where the DNA matches it firmly. Where a row states a size, it is once, few, many or the class of an expanded clone; other rows omit it.

J gene: TRBJ2-2
V gene: TRBV28
clone size: NA
D gene: NA
CDR3 protein: CASSLGGDTGELFF
CDR3 DNA: TGTGCCAGCAGTTTAGGGGGCGACACCGGGGAGCTGTTTTTT

J gene: TRBJ1-2
V gene: TRBV13
clone size: NA
D gene: NA
CDR3 protein: CASSFGRGNRAPPPDGYTF
CDR3 DNA: TGTGCCAGCAGCTTTGGGCGGGGGAACAGGGCCCCCCCTCCAGATGGCTACACCTTC

J gene: TRBJ2-7
V gene: TRBV5-5
clone size: NA
D gene: TRBD2
CDR3 protein: CASSWTSGGAIGYEQYF
CDR3 DNA: TGTGCCAGCAGCTGGACTAGCGGGGGGGCAATCGGCTACGAGCAGTACTTC

J gene: TRBJ1-6
V gene: TRBV27
clone size: NA
D gene: NA
CDR3 protein: CASSLSRANSPLHF
CDR3 DNA: TGTGCCAGCAGTTTGTCCAGGGCTAATTCACCCCTCCACTTT

J gene: TRBJ1-4
V gene: TRBV6-6
clone size: NA
D gene: TRBD1
CDR3 protein: CASRNRGRNEKLFF
CDR3 DNA: TGTGCCAGCAGGAACAGGGGGAGGAATGAAAAACTGTTTTTT

J gene: TRBJ2-1
V gene: TRBV10-1
clone size: NA
D gene: TRBD2
CDR3 protein: CASSEVRVGLAGHEQFF
CDR3 DNA: TGCGCCAGCAGTGAGGTTCGGGTTGGGCTAGCGGGGCATGAGCAGTTCTTC

J gene: TRBJ1-1
V gene: TRBV7-2
clone size: NA
D gene: NA
CDR3 protein: CASRGGPQNTEAFF
CDR3 DNA: TGTGCCAGCAGGGGGGGACCCCAGAACACTGAAGCTTTCTTT

J gene: TRBJ2-1
V gene: TRBV5-4
clone size: once
D gene: NA
CDR3 protein: CASSLAGGGLAYNEQFF
CDR3 DNA: TGTGCCAGCAGCTTGGCCGGAGGGGGCTTGGCCTACAATGAGCAGTTCTTC

J gene: TRBJ2-7
V gene: TRBV19
clone size: NA
D gene: TRBD2
CDR3 protein: CASSPGGLAGGWEQYF
CDR3 DNA: TGTGCCAGTAGCCCAGGGGGGCTAGCGGGAGGATGGGAGCAGTACTTC

J gene: TRBJ2-1
V gene: TRBV10-2
clone size: NA
D gene: NA
CDR3 protein: CASSESRVGTPFDEQFF
CDR3 DNA: TGCGCCAGCAGTGAGTCGAGGGTGGGAACCCCTTTCGATGAGCAGTTCTTC

J gene: TRBJ2-1
V gene: TRBV12-5
clone size: NA
D gene: TRBD1
CDR3 protein: CASGLTGTGGREQFF
CDR3 DNA: TGTGCTAGTGGTTTGACCGGGACAGGGGGTCGTGAGCAGTTCTTC

J gene: TRBJ1-5
V gene: TRBV9
clone size: NA
D gene: TRBD1
CDR3 protein: CASSDGQGGQPQHF
CDR3 DNA: TGTGCCAGCAGCGACGGACAGGGAGGTCAGCCCCAGCATTTT

J gene: TRBJ2-7
V gene: TRBV30
clone size: NA
D gene: NA
CDR3 protein: CAWSREQGHEQYF
CDR3 DNA: TGTGCCTGGAGTCGGGAACAGGGCCACGAGCAGTACTTC

J gene: TRBJ2-7
V gene: TRBV5-8
clone size: NA
D gene: NA
CDR3 protein: CASSLEVRVGYF
CDR3 DNA: TGTGCCAGCAGCTTGGAGGTCAGGGTGGGGTACTTC

J gene: TRBJ2-3
V gene: TRBV5-1
clone size: once
D gene: NA
CDR3 protein: CASSLASGSGTDTQYF
CDR3 DNA: TGCGCCAGCAGCTTGGCCTCTGGGAGTGGCACAGATACGCAGTATTTT

J gene: TRBJ2-7
V gene: TRBV30
clone size: NA
D gene: NA
CDR3 protein: CAWGGGLSSYEQYF
CDR3 DNA: TGTGCCTGGGGTGGGGGCCTCTCCTCCTACGAGCAGTACTTC

J gene: TRBJ2-7
V gene: TRBV12-5
clone size: once
D gene: NA
CDR3 protein: CASALDRTYEQYF
CDR3 DNA: TGTGCTAGTGCTCTGGACAGAACCTACGAGCAGTACTTC

J gene: TRBJ2-3
V gene: TRBV5-5
clone size: NA
D gene: NA
CDR3 protein: CASSLGRVTDTQYF
CDR3 DNA: TGTGCCAGCAGCCTCGGCAGGGTCACAGATACGCAGTATTTT

J gene: TRBJ1-1
V gene: TRBV18
clone size: NA
D gene: NA
CDR3 protein: CASSPPLTGTEAFF
CDR3 DNA: TGTGCCAGCTCACCACCGCTAACAGGGACTGAAGCTTTCTTT

J gene: TRBJ2-3
V gene: TRBV5-4
clone size: NA
D gene: TRBD2
CDR3 protein: CASSLGGSSTDTQYF
CDR3 DNA: TGTGCCAGCAGCTTAGGCGGGAGTAGCACAGATACGCAGTATTTT

J gene: TRBJ2-1
V gene: TRBV28
clone size: NA
D gene: TRBD2
CDR3 protein: CASIPSPGTSGSTNEQFF
CDR3 DNA: TGTGCCAGCATCCCCTCCCCCGGGACTAGCGGGAGTACCAATGAGCAGTTCTTC

J gene: TRBJ2-5
V gene: TRBV5-1
clone size: once
D gene: NA
CDR3 protein: CASSAGRGEGTQYF
CDR3 DNA: TGCGCCAGCAGCGCCGGACGCGGAGAGGGGACCCAGTACTTC

J gene: TRBJ2-1
V gene: TRBV6-5
clone size: NA
D gene: NA
CDR3 protein: CASNRDPYNEQFF
CDR3 DNA: TGTGCCAGCAACCGGGATCCCTACAATGAGCAGTTCTTC

J gene: TRBJ1-1
V gene: TRBV28
clone size: NA
D gene: NA
CDR3 protein: CASSGSPAESTEAFF
CDR3 DNA: TGTGCCAGCAGTGGATCGCCCGCGGAGTCCACTGAAGCTTTCTTT

J gene: TRBJ2-1
V gene: TRBV10-3
clone size: NA
D gene: TRBD2
CDR3 protein: CAISELAGDQYNEQFF
CDR3 DNA: TGTGCCATCAGTGAATTAGCGGGAGACCAATACAATGAGCAGTTCTTC

J gene: TRBJ2-5
V gene: TRBV5-1
clone size: NA
D gene: TRBD2
CDR3 protein: CASSLELAGETQYF
CDR3 DNA: TGCGCCAGCAGCTTGGAACTAGCGGGAGAGACCCAGTACTTC

J gene: TRBJ2-2
V gene: TRBV7-6
clone size: few
D gene: NA
CDR3 protein: CASSPQVEENTGELFF
CDR3 DNA: TGTGCCAGCAGTCCCCAGGTGGAGGAGAACACCGGGGAGCTGTTTTTT

J gene: TRBJ2-1
V gene: TRBV7-2
clone size: NA
D gene: TRBD2
CDR3 protein: CASSFSSGGKRNEQFF
CDR3 DNA: TGTGCCAGCAGCTTTTCTAGCGGGGGGAAAAGGAATGAGCAGTTCTTC

J gene: TRBJ1-4
V gene: TRBV6-1
clone size: NA
D gene: NA
CDR3 protein: CASSRTQANEKLFF
CDR3 DNA: TGTGCCAGCAGTCGGACACAGGCTAATGAAAAACTGTTTTTT

J gene: TRBJ1-4
V gene: TRBV5-1
clone size: NA
D gene: NA
CDR3 protein: CASSYAGAGDEKLFF
CDR3 DNA: TGCGCCAGCAGTTACGCTGGGGCAGGGGATGAAAAACTGTTTTTT

J gene: TRBJ2-5
V gene: TRBV5-6
clone size: NA
D gene: NA
CDR3 protein: CASSTWTETQETQYF
CDR3 DNA: TGTGCCAGCAGCACCTGGACAGAAACTCAAGAGACCCAGTACTTC

J gene: TRBJ2-7
V gene: TRBV28
clone size: NA
D gene: TRBD1
CDR3 protein: CASSGQGPTVEQYF
CDR3 DNA: TGTGCCAGCAGTGGACAGGGCCCTACGGTGGAGCAGTACTTC

J gene: TRBJ2-3
V gene: TRBV7-3
clone size: NA
D gene: NA
CDR3 protein: CASSFSGGWDTQYF
CDR3 DNA: TGTGCCAGCAGCTTTAGCGGAGGGTGGGATACGCAGTATTTT

J gene: TRBJ2-7
V gene: TRBV12-5
clone size: NA
D gene: NA
CDR3 protein: CASGRDTSYEQYF
CDR3 DNA: TGTGCTAGTGGCCGGGACACTTCCTACGAGCAGTACTTC

J gene: TRBJ1-5
V gene: TRBV6-5
clone size: NA
D gene: NA
CDR3 protein: CASSGGAYSNQPQHF
CDR3 DNA: TGTGCCAGCAGTGGTGGGGCTTATAGCAATCAGCCCCAGCATTTT

J gene: TRBJ2-1
V gene: TRBV5-1
clone size: NA
D gene: TRBD1
CDR3 protein: CASSLNSGTAVEEQFF
CDR3 DNA: TGCGCCAGCAGCTTGAACTCCGGGACAGCGGTTGAAGAGCAGTTCTTC

J gene: TRBJ1-1
V gene: TRBV7-9
clone size: NA
D gene: NA
CDR3 protein: CASSLGFIDTEAFF
CDR3 DNA: TGTGCCAGCAGCTTAGGTTTCATTGACACTGAAGCTTTCTTT

J gene: TRBJ1-5
V gene: TRBV11-2
clone size: NA
D gene: NA
CDR3 protein: CASSPSPNQPQHF
CDR3 DNA: TGTGCCAGCAGCCCTTCCCCCAATCAGCCCCAGCATTTT

J gene: TRBJ2-7
V gene: TRBV13
clone size: once
D gene: NA
CDR3 protein: CASSLGRSYEQYF
CDR3 DNA: TGTGCCAGCAGCTTAGGCCGCTCCTACGAGCAGTACTTC

J gene: TRBJ2-1
V gene: TRBV2
clone size: few
D gene: TRBD2
CDR3 protein: CASSGLGLAGGLGNEQFF
CDR3 DNA: TGTGCCAGCAGTGGACTGGGACTAGCGGGGGGTCTGGGGAATGAGCAGTTCTTC

J gene: TRBJ1-4
V gene: TRBV4-1
clone size: once
D gene: NA
CDR3 protein: CASSQFRGQGKEKLFF
CDR3 DNA: TGCGCCAGCAGCCAATTCCGAGGGCAGGGGAAAGAAAAACTGTTTTTT

J gene: TRBJ2-5
V gene: TRBV7-3
clone size: NA
D gene: NA
CDR3 protein: CASSLTSLETQYF
CDR3 DNA: TGTGCCAGCAGCCTAACTAGCCTCGAGACCCAGTACTTC

J gene: TRBJ2-5
V gene: TRBV14
clone size: once
D gene: NA
CDR3 protein: CASSLGHGETQYF
CDR3 DNA: TGTGCCAGCAGCCTCGGACACGGAGAGACCCAGTACTTC

J gene: TRBJ2-7
V gene: TRBV18
clone size: NA
D gene: NA
CDR3 protein: CASSLLQGYEQYF
CDR3 DNA: TGTGCCAGCTCACTATTACAGGGATACGAGCAGTACTTC

J gene: TRBJ2-3
V gene: TRBV27
clone size: NA
D gene: NA
CDR3 protein: CASSSPRYGVDTQYF
CDR3 DNA: TGTGCCAGCAGTTCGCCCAGGTACGGTGTGGATACGCAGTATTTT

J gene: TRBJ2-1
V gene: TRBV28
clone size: NA
D gene: TRBD2
CDR3 protein: CASSLAGGPYEQFF
CDR3 DNA: TGTGCCAGCAGTCTAGCGGGGGGTCCCTATGAGCAGTTCTTC

J gene: TRBJ1-5
V gene: TRBV10-1
clone size: NA
D gene: NA
CDR3 protein: CASRGDKEYSNQPQHF
CDR3 DNA: TGCGCCAGCAGGGGGGACAAGGAATATAGCAATCAGCCCCAGCATTTT

J gene: TRBJ1-4
V gene: TRBV18
clone size: NA
D gene: TRBD1
CDR3 protein: CASSPGQAEKLFF
CDR3 DNA: TGTGCCAGCTCACCGGGACAGGCGGAGAAACTGTTTTTT

J gene: TRBJ2-1
V gene: TRBV11-3
clone size: NA
D gene: TRBD1
CDR3 protein: CASSLIGQGTEQFF
CDR3 DNA: TGTGCCAGCAGCCTCATCGGACAGGGCACTGAGCAGTTCTTC

J gene: TRBJ2-3
V gene: TRBV4-1
clone size: NA
D gene: TRBD2
CDR3 protein: CASSPKALAGGQRIRADTQYF
CDR3 DNA: TGCGCCAGCAGCCCCAAAGCCCTAGCGGGGGGGCAGAGGATTAGGGCAGATACGCAGTATTTT

J gene: TRBJ2-7
V gene: TRBV5-1
clone size: NA
D gene: NA
CDR3 protein: CASTWGETYEQYF
CDR3 DNA: TGCGCCAGCACCTGGGGGGAGACCTACGAGCAGTACTTC

J gene: TRBJ2-7
V gene: TRBV10-2
clone size: NA
D gene: NA
CDR3 protein: CATRTHLAYEQYF
CDR3 DNA: TGCGCCACTCGGACACATCTAGCCTACGAGCAGTACTTC

J gene: TRBJ2-7
V gene: TRBV4-1
clone size: NA
D gene: NA
CDR3 protein: CASSQGVRSYEQYF
CDR3 DNA: TGCGCCAGCAGCCAAGGAGTAAGATCCTACGAGCAGTACTTC

J gene: TRBJ2-1
V gene: TRBV5-6
clone size: few
D gene: NA
CDR3 protein: CASSLAGSRDEQFF
CDR3 DNA: TGTGCCAGCAGCTTGGCCGGGAGTAGGGATGAGCAGTTCTTC

J gene: TRBJ2-7
V gene: TRBV7-2
clone size: NA
D gene: NA
CDR3 protein: CASSYSDSLQYF
CDR3 DNA: TGTGCCAGCAGTTACTCCGACTCCCTTCAGTACTTC